These 32 T cell receptor beta chains originate from one sample sequenced in a study of glioma-infiltrating T cells. TCR alpha and beta CDR3 regions were amplified from RNA using iRepertoire nested multiplex PCR. TCRdb independently ran MiXCR on the multiplex PCR reads; one entry per CDR3 protein. The repertoire has about 130,000 distinct CDR3 sequences, approximately 24% of them found once; the top ten carry around 28%. Sequencing input: glioma tissue, nonneoplastic brain tissue, or PBMCs (not recorded which). The receptors derive from a human donor with low-grade glioma or glioblastoma, undergoing nonglioma brain surgery, or in good health (not recorded which).

This clonotype has at least ten counts. The chain carries TRBV20-1 and TRBJ2-1, with D possibly matching TRBD1 (6 bases). V was shortened by 3 bases and J by 8 bases, with 17 bases between the two germline ends. Per germline, CDR1 DFQATT and CDR2 SNEGSKA (reference sequence). This CDR3 is 14 amino acids long. The CDR3 here is CSASPGRGRYEQFF. The CDR3 DNA sequence: TGCAGTGCTAGCCCGGGCAGGGGACGGTATGAGCAGTTCTTC.

This chain links TRBV7-2 with TRBJ2-5, with TRBD2 identical over 11 bases. The V segment lost 5 bases and the J segment 3 bases; nucleotides outside the gene matches: 5. The CDR3 runs 15 residues. Germline CDR1 and CDR2: SGHTA and FQGNSA. In nucleotides, the CDR3 is TGTGCCAGCAGCCTTGATAGCGGGGGGGAAGAGACCCAGTACTTC. Translation gives CASSLDSGGEETQYF.

The J gene is TRBJ2-5, the V gene TRBV19; TRBD2 agrees at 8 bases. Germline V lookup: CDR1 LNHDA, CDR2 SQIVND (reference sequence). V gave up 0 bases and J gave up 10 bases; unmatched junction bases: 4. The CDR3 length is 13 residues. The CDR3, as DNA: TGTGCCAGTAGTATAGACCGGGGGGGGGACCAGTACTTC. Encoded protein: CASSIDRGGDQYF.

This clonotype appeared a few times. This chain connects TRBV19 to TRBJ2-2; D is unclear. Looked up from germline, CDR1 is LNHDA and CDR2 is SQIVND (reference sequence). Trimming stripped 9 bases from V and 3 bases from J, with 23 bases between. This CDR3 contains 17 residues. The CDR3 DNA reads TGTGCCAGCCTCGAACACCCCGGGTACCTGGACACCGGGGAGCTGTTTTTT. It codes for CASLEHPGYLDTGELFF.

This chain connects TRBV14 to TRBJ2-2, with D possibly being TRBD1 or TRBD2 (5 bases each). V lost 7 bases and J 3 bases, leaving 12 bases between the germline ends. The CDR3 spans 14 residues. CDR1 SGHDN and CDR2 FVKESK come from the germline V gene. As DNA, the CDR3 is TGTGCCAGCAAACGGGACGCCGACACCGGGGAGCTGTTTTTT. It codes for CASKRDADTGELFF. Together with reference TRBV14 and TRBJ2-2, the CDR3 gives the full variable domain: EAGVTQFPSHSVIEKGQTVTLRCDPISGHDNLYWYRRVMGKEIKFLLHFVKESKQDESGMPNNRFLAERTGGTYSTLKVQPAELEDSGVYFCASKRDADTGELFFGEGSRLTVL.

V and J are TRBV12-3 or TRBV12-4 and TRBJ2-1; 12 nucleotides match TRBD2. This CDR3 region has 17 residues. V lost 4 bases and J lost 3; bases outside the gene matches: 7. CDR3 in amino acids: CASSSSSGGANYNEQFF. CDR3 coding DNA: TGTGCCAGCAGTTCCTCTAGCGGGGGGGCTAACTACAATGAGCAGTTCTTC.

V and J are TRBV7-9 and TRBJ1-3; D uncertain. The CDR3 has 15 amino acids. Trimming took 3 bases from V and 0 from J, leaving 9 bases between them. CDR1 and CDR2 from the germline V gene are SEHNR and FQNEAQ (reference sequence). For the CDR3, the DNA is TGTGCCAGCAGCTTGCAGCGTGCCTCTGGAAACACCATATATTTT. Amino acids: CASSLQRASGNTIYF.

This clonotype was recorded many times. The rearrangement joins TRBV6-1 to TRBJ2-7; TRBD1 matches 11 bases. Germline V gives CDR1 MNHNS, CDR2 SASEGT. The V segment lost 5 bases and the J segment 3 bases; nucleotides outside the gene matches: 9. The CDR3 runs 16 residues. CDR3 loop: CASSRLGQGADYEQYV. DNA for the CDR3: TGTGCCAGCAGTCGCCTAGGACAGGGGGCCGACTACGAGCAGTACGTC.

V gene TRBV24-1 combines with J gene TRBJ2-5; D tentatively reads TRBD1 or TRBD2 (5 bases each). The germline V gene has CDR1 KGHDR and CDR2 SFDVKD. The CDR3 contains 17 residues. Between the trimmed V and J ends, which lost 7 bases and 2 bases, there was a span of 22 bases. The CDR3 reads CATSRGVGGTQQETQYF. Here the CDR3 DNA reads TGTGCCACCAGCCGGGGCGTTGGTGGGACCCAACAAGAGACCCAGTACTTC.

This clonotype appeared a few times. The CDR3 reads CASSQPGLAGLRDTQYF. In DNA form, the CDR3 reads TGTGCCAGCAGCCAACCGGGACTAGCGGGACTGCGGGATACGCAGTATTTT. V is TRBV14 and J is TRBJ2-3, with TRBD2 matching over 13 bases. CDR1 is SGHDN, CDR2 FVKESK, per germline. The CDR3 sequence is 17 residues long. After removal of 2 bases from V and 6 bases from J, the junction contained 8 bases not matched to a gene.

The chain combines TRBV5-1 with TRBJ2-3; 8 nucleotides match TRBD1. After removal of 3 bases from V and 5 bases from J, the junction contained 2 bases not matched to a gene. CDR1 SGHRS and CDR2 YFSETQ come from the germline V gene. The CDR3 totals 13 residues. The DNA for the CDR3 is TGCGCCAGCAGCTCACAGGGGGAAGATACGCAGTATTTT. It translates to CASSSQGEDTQYF.

This clonotype was seen only a few times. The rearrangement links TRBV15 to TRBJ2-1; 8 bases fit TRBD2. From germline, CDR1 is LNHNV and CDR2 YYDKDF (reference sequence). Unmatched junction bases numbered 10, after V lost 2 bases and J lost 4 bases. The CDR3 extends over 17 amino acids. CDR3 nucleotide sequence: TGTGCCACCAGCAGACGGGGGGGGGCAGGCCTGTACAATGAGCAGTTCTTC. Translated, it gives CATSRRGGAGLYNEQFF.

J is TRBJ1-2 and V is TRBV3-1, with D perhaps TRBD1 (6 bases). Trimming left V 9 bases short and J 4 bases short, with 21 bases between. Germline CDR1 and CDR2: LGHDT and YNNKEL (reference sequence). This CDR3 has 15 residues. CDR3 nucleotides: TGTGCCAGTCTTCCCTCGGGACACCGTCTCTATGGCTACACCTTC. The encoded protein is CASLPSGHRLYGYTF.

About this clonotype: Given a much more abundant clone one base away, this may be a read error. The rearrangement joins TRBV25-1 to TRBJ2-1; tentatively, D is TRBD2 (6 bases). The ends were cut back, 4 bases at V and 12 bases at J, with 13 bases in the middle. The germline V gene has CDR1 MGHDK and CDR2 SYGVNS. CDR3 length: 12 residues. CDR3 amino acids: CASSAPVGGQFF. As DNA, the CDR3 is TGTGCCAGCAGTGCACCGGTCGGGGGGCAGTTCTTC.

This clonotype was seen many times. V is TRBV6-1 and J is TRBJ2-3; 10 bases are shared with TRBD2. The length of the CDR3 is 14 residues. The V gene end was trimmed by 7 bases and the J gene end by 3 bases; junction bases not matched to a gene: 4. Germline CDR1 reads MNHNS; CDR2 reads SASEGT. The CDR3 DNA follows: TGTGCCAGCACCCGGACTAGCGGAACAGATACGCAGTATTTT. Translation gives CASTRTSGTDTQYF.

V is TRBV7-2 and J is TRBJ1-2; the match to TRBD1 covers 9 bases. The ends lost 6 bases at V and 7 bases at J; junction bases unmatched: 9. Per germline, CDR1 SGHTA and CDR2 FQGNSA. The CDR3 extends over 14 amino acids. CDR3 nucleotides: TGTGCCAGCAGATTGGACAGGGGAGGTGGTGGCTACACCTTC. Amino acids: CASRLDRGGGGYTF.

The table lists this clonotype with a few counts. The chain links TRBV2 to TRBJ2-3; D is ambiguous. Trimming shortened V by 8 bases and J by 0 bases, and 6 bases separated the two germline ends. Germline CDR1 is SNHLY and CDR2 is FYNNEI. This CDR3 has 12 amino acids. The CDR3 spells CASFESTDTQYF. The CDR3 DNA follows: TGTGCCAGCTTCGAAAGCACAGATACGCAGTATTTT. Together with reference TRBV2 and TRBJ2-3, the CDR3 gives the full variable domain: EPEVTQTPSHQVTQMGQEVILRCVPISNHLYFYWYRQILGQKVEFLVSFYNNEISEKSEIFDDQFSVERPDGSNFTLKIRSTKLEDSAMYFCASFESTDTQYFGPGTRLTVL.

The CDR3 is CASSTHPSGRAGNTIYF. CDR3 bases: TGTGCCAGCAGTACCCACCCTTCCGGCAGGGCTGGAAACACCATATATTTT. The V call is TRBV28, the J call TRBJ1-3, with D tentatively TRBD1 (5 bases). This CDR3 contains 17 residues. Trimming left V 5 bases short and J 2 bases short, with 19 bases between. Looked up from germline, CDR1 is MDHEN and CDR2 is SYDVKM.

The chain links TRBV20-1 to TRBJ1-5; D perhaps matches TRBD1 (5 bases). The germline V and J ends were trimmed by 3 bases and 5 bases, with 14 bases remaining between them. This CDR3 has 14 amino acids. Germline V gene data show CDR1 as DFQATT and CDR2 as SNEGSKA (reference sequence). The CDR3 loop is CSASPDRLYQPQHF. The CDR3 DNA reads as TGCAGTGCTAGTCCAGACAGACTGTATCAGCCCCAGCATTTT.

This clonotype was observed at least ten times. The chain combines TRBV6-5 with TRBJ1-3; D is undetermined. The CDR3 is 15 amino acids. In germline, CDR1 is MNHEY, CDR2 SVGAGI. V was pared by 0 bases and J by 2 bases, with 8 bases between. CDR3 loop: CASSYSNSPGNTIYF. CDR3 coding DNA: TGTGCCAGCAGTTACTCGAACAGCCCTGGAAACACCATATATTTT.

This clonotype was counted a few times. The V call is TRBV10-1, the J call TRBJ2-7; no firm D call. The V gene lost 2 bases and the J gene lost 3 bases, with 11 bases spanning the gap. This CDR3 is 14 amino acids long. CDR1 is WNHNN, CDR2 SYGVQD, per germline (reference sequence). Written as DNA, the CDR3 is TGCGCCAGCAGTGAGCGGGCAGTAAACTACGAGCAGTACGTC. Its translation: CASSERAVNYEQYV.

The chain is built from TRBV20-1 and TRBJ2-7; no reliable D call. CDR3 length: 13 residues. Germline V gene sequence: CDR1 DFQATT, CDR2 SNEGSKA (reference sequence). V was trimmed by 3 bases and J by 3 bases, leaving 12 bases between them. The CDR3 region is CSARGANDYEQYV. The CDR3 DNA reads as TGCAGTGCTAGGGGCGCAAATGACTACGAGCAGTACGTC.

The table lists this clonotype with many counts. This sequence joins TRBV6-1 and TRBJ1-1; TRBD1 might be the D (6 bases). This CDR3 has 15 amino acids. Deletions cut 5 bases from V and 3 bases from J, with 16 bases between. Germline V gives CDR1 MNHNS, CDR2 SASEGT. The CDR3 spells CASSNHRVVDTEAFF. The CDR3 DNA follows: TGTGCCAGCAGTAACCACAGGGTTGTGGACACTGAAGCTTTCTTT.

This clonotype was seen only a few times. The chain employs TRBV20-1 and TRBJ2-5; 7 bases map to TRBD1. With 6 bases clipped from V and 0 bases from J, the junction kept 10 bases outside the gene matches. This CDR3 is built from 15 residues. CDR1 DFQATT and CDR2 SNEGSKA come from the germline V gene (reference sequence). CDR3 sequence reads: CSAKIGGLYQETQYF. CDR3 in DNA: TGCAGTGCAAAAATAGGGGGCTTGTACCAAGAGACCCAGTACTTC.

This clonotype turned up a few times. J is TRBJ2-7 and V is TRBV12-3 or TRBV12-4; no firm D call. This CDR3 comprises 13 residues. Trimming removed 1 base at V and 3 bases at J, with 7 bases between. The CDR3 is CASSLGARYEQYV. In nucleotides, the CDR3 is TGTGCCAGCAGTTTAGGGGCACGCTACGAGCAGTACGTC.

The rearrangement joins TRBV24-1 to TRBJ2-1; D might be TRBD1 (5 bases). CDR1 KGHDR and CDR2 SFDVKD come from the germline V gene. V lost 8 bases to trimming and J lost 3 bases, with 10 bases between them. CDR3 length equals 13 residues. The CDR3 loop reads CATKQRGYNEQFF. The CDR3 nucleotides are TGTGCCACCAAACAAAGGGGCTACAATGAGCAGTTCTTC.

The J gene is TRBJ2-3, the V gene TRBV20-1, with 11 nucleotides matching TRBD2. V lost 2 bases to trimming and J lost 5 bases; unmatched junction nucleotides: 12. Germline CDR1 DFQATT, CDR2 SNEGSKA (reference sequence). There are 17 residues in the CDR3. The CDR3 sequence: CSARPGLAGSREDTQYF. The CDR3 nucleotides read TGCAGTGCTAGACCCGGACTAGCGGGTTCCCGGGAAGATACGCAGTATTTT.

This clonotype was detected ten times or more. The gene calls are TRBV6-1 and TRBJ2-3, with TRBD1 as a possible D gene (6 bases). Germline-derived CDR1 and CDR2 are MNHNS and SASEGT. The V end was cut by 2 bases, the J end by 3 bases, with 12 bases between. The CDR3 loop spans 15 amino acids. Written as DNA, the CDR3 is TGTGCCAGCAGTGAATACAGGGTGGCGACAGATACGCAGTATTTT. Translated, it gives CASSEYRVATDTQYF.

This clonotype was observed a handful of times. The chain links TRBV25-1 to TRBJ1-4; D unclear. V was clipped by 9 bases and J by 8 bases, with 7 bases between them. From germline, CDR1 is MGHDK and CDR2 SYGVNS. This CDR3 is 10 amino acids long. CDR3 protein: CASYYEKLFF. The CDR3 region has the DNA TGTGCCAGTTACTACGAAAAACTGTTTTTT.

This clonotype was observed many times. The chain carries TRBV6-6 and TRBJ2-7; D remains unclear. V was trimmed by 2 bases and J by 4 bases, leaving 12 bases between them. Germline-derived CDR1 and CDR2 are MNHNY and SVGAGI (reference sequence). This CDR3 region has 14 residues. The CDR3 loop is CASSYGQIYYEQYV. CDR3 sequence (DNA): TGTGCCAGCAGTTACGGGCAGATCTATTACGAGCAGTACGTC.

The table lists this clonotype with many counts. V gene TRBV20-1 combines with J gene TRBJ2-1; tentatively, D is TRBD1 (5 bases). This CDR3 has 14 amino acids. V lost 0 bases and J 1 base, leaving 7 bases between the germline ends. CDR1 is DFQATT and CDR2 is SNEGSKA in the germline V gene (reference sequence). Here the CDR3 DNA reads TGCAGTGCTAGAGACAGGGAATCCTACAATGAGCAGTTCTTC. Residues: CSARDRESYNEQFF.

In its sample, this clonotype was seen a few times. The chain carries TRBV11-1 and TRBJ2-1; D unresolved. Deletions cut 2 bases from V and 5 bases from J, with 7 bases between. This CDR3 is 13 amino acids long. Germline-derived CDR1 and CDR2 are SGHAT and FQDESV (reference sequence). The CDR3 region is CASSLSQNNEQFF. CDR3 bases: TGTGCCAGCAGCTTATCCCAGAACAATGAGCAGTTCTTC.